This T cell receptor beta chain appears in the sequencing data of a study of cytomegalovirus exposure and HLA in healthy donors (dated 2017 in TCRdb). As for the study more broadly: An earlier analysis of several hundred of the donors reported roughly 270 Gb of sequence data and 117 million unique TCR beta sequences from roughly 180 million T cells. To decide whether each TCR beta V gene segment behaved as functional or pseudogenic, an earlier analysis of fewer than 750 of the donors relied on high-throughput TCR beta sequencing. High-throughput TCR immunosequencing, statistical association of individual TCRs with disease status, and machine learning were combined to predict cytomegalovirus infection status. An early release covering 550 to 650 HLA-typed donors comprised 300 to 350 gigabases of sequencing data and roughly 86 million unique TCR sequences. Rather than drawing on any new phenotypic data, the later analysis identified candidate immune exposures from TCR beta sequences and the way those sequences occurred across donors. Class I and class II HLA loci were covered by the typing at four-digit resolution. In addition to the first cohort of 666 subjects, a separate validation cohort of 120 different subjects was used. To study patterns of TCR occurrence, a later analysis re-analyzed previously published TCR beta repertoires from more than 550 donors and added high-resolution HLA genotyping. Every discovery cohort repertoire had been produced on one sequencing platform. The aim of the study was to test whether cataloging public T cell receptors could identify signatures of past pathogen exposure. Donor age, sex, ethnicity and CMV serostatus were compiled alongside the repertoire data. Across some 400 genotyped donors of the cohort, an average of approximately 220,000 unique TCR beta nucleotide sequences per donor were sequenced, and 15% to 20% of those sequences were non-productive. Using immunosequencing, the study profiled T cell repertoires from 640 or so subjects and related those repertoires to cytomegalovirus serostatus. In a later genetic analysis, genome-wide SNP genotypes for about 65% of the 666 donors were used, and that subset was treated as a discovery cohort. Typing coverage differed by locus: A, B, C, DRB1 and DQB1 were typed in about 620-640 donors, DQA1 in 522, DPA1 in approximately 610, and DPB1 in around 490. Because of strong linkage in the cohort, roughly five DR-DQ haplotypes were treated as single units for association and clustering. Of the 300 to 500 genotyped donors, less than 90% were placed in the genetic ancestry cluster associated with self-reported Caucasian donors. Here is what the overall study found, with its caveats: At a false discovery rate of 0.05, a later analysis linked 15,000 to 20,000 TCR beta sequences to specific HLA alleles. Because counts were too low, more than 15 rarely observed V segments, including chromosome 9 orphons, were excluded from the earlier analysis of a few hundred of the donors. The cohort was sequenced for TCR beta chains only, and without alpha or paired-chain data the features that could be detected were limited. A later analysis found that HLA-associated TCR beta chains were more clonally expanded and had lower generation probabilities than equally common non-associated chains. Three of the identified cytomegalovirus-associated TCR beta chains were confirmed in vitro to be specific for cytomegalovirus antigens. The sequencing pipeline was judged likely to have produced a cluster of highly shared sequence variants as a technical artifact. A later analysis reported that several top co-occurrence clusters appeared linked to parvovirus B19, influenza, CMV and Epstein-Barr virus. Immune exposure information for the cohort was limited to CMV serostatus. HLA typing was unavailable for some donors at each locus, so association tests used only the typed subset. Strong co-occurrence of HLA alleles, especially DR and DQ, made assigning TCR associations to individual alleles difficult. The presence/absence analyses assumed that sequencing depth was roughly uniform across donors, and that assumption may not be true. A further reported finding was that TCR beta sequences accurately predicted the HLA-A and HLA-B alleles for most subjects in the first cohort. In a later genetic analysis, fewer N-insertions in productive TCRs were reported among donors in an Asian-associated ancestry cluster than the roughly 670-donor mean. An earlier analysis of several hundred of the donors showed that most TCR beta V segments appeared in productive rearrangements either about 87% or about 30% of the time, which broadly matched IMGT annotations. Cytomegalovirus status was reported to be diagnosed by the classifier with high specificity and sensitivity in both the original and validation cohorts. According to the authors, the approach could potentially be generalized to other disease states and immunological phenotypes. According to a later analysis, TCR association rates differed among HLA loci, with DRB1 alleles showing the most associated TCRs and HLA-C alleles showing the fewest. Most CMV-associated TCR beta chains appeared to be HLA-restricted in a later analysis, and the HLA associations seemed to be driven largely by CMV exposure. Because the 87-base-pair reads could not distinguish some IMGT-functional V segments, including TRBV6-2 and TRBV6-3, those segments were excluded. While some public TCRs were present in many individuals, most TCR sequences turned up only very rarely across donors. In the study, approximately 150 TCR beta chains were listed as associated with cytomegalovirus. Linkage disequilibrium might explain the correlated functional status among segregating V segments, but an unknown experimental factor could not be ruled out. An association between a missense DCLRE1C variant and V-gene and J-gene trimming of TCR beta chains was found in a later genetic analysis and replicated in an independent cohort.

In the case of this clone: Its antigen remains unidentified. Base-call qualities are not available, and no considerably larger clone is one nucleotide away.

The cohort consisted of some 730 healthy bone marrow donors. At the time of sampling, every cohort member was nominally healthy, though immune exposures that went unrecorded were likely present. The donor tested CMV seropositive and was one of the 289 seropositive cohort members. A peripheral blood sample was provided by each donor, and peripheral blood mononuclear cells were used for TCR beta sequencing. Genomic DNA extraction from the blood cell samples was performed with the Qiagen DNeasy Blood Extraction Kit. CDR1 and CDR2 are drawn from the germline V gene: SGDLS, YYNGEE. Spanning cysteine to phenylalanine, the CDR3 consists of 18 amino acids. Just the 54-base CDR3 DNA is kept, in frame starting at base 1. V loses 3 bases at its end and J loses 9 bases; junction bases beyond the gene matches: 18. The library relied on the immunoSEQ multiplex PCR assay. The multiplex PCR relied on a mix of 60 forward primers for TCR Vbeta segments and 13 reverse primers for TCR Jbeta segments. The CDR3 region of rearranged TCR beta genes was amplified from genomic DNA with a multiplex PCR assay. The amplified TCR beta libraries were sequenced on the Illumina HiSeq System as 87-base-pair reads. The published analysis was carried out like this. In a later analysis, tens of millions of unique TCR beta chains were counted across the roughly 610 repertoires, and about 9.9 million of these chains were shared by at least two donors. Raw reads were error-corrected and collapsed into unique sequences with a nearest-neighbor algorithm that merged closely related sequences to remove PCR and sequencing errors. To assign V, D and J gene segments, CDR3 sequences were aligned to IMGT reference sequences. For a sequence to be retained, a match of at least six nucleotides to both a V gene segment and a J gene segment was required. Rearrangements were called productive when the CDR3 lacked stop codons and stayed in frame with V and J; all others were non-productive. Following IMGT convention, CDR3 was defined as the stretch from the second conserved V-encoded cysteine up to the conserved J-encoded phenylalanine. In an earlier analysis of 500 to 650 of the donors, sequences lacking an unambiguous match to a single V gene segment were excluded. An earlier analysis of fewer than 750 of the donors called V segments functional above 56.7% productive rearrangements and segregating when the between-donor standard deviation exceeded 5%. A statistical classification framework was built to diagnose cytomegalovirus status from the catalog of TCR beta chain sequences. In a later analysis, TCR nucleotide sequences were compared against IMGT/GENE-DB human TR gene sequences so that V and J genes could be assigned. Using the TCRdist pipeline, a later analysis assigned CDR3 sequences along with most-parsimonious VDJ recombination scenarios. In a later analysis, each TCR beta chain was defined by its CDR3 amino acid sequence together with its V-gene family, and reads without a unique V-gene family were excluded. A later analysis removed 592 highly shared, low-generation-probability nucleotide sequences to deal with suspected cross-contamination and a sequencing artifact. A later analysis calculated a clonal expansion index for each public chain from normalized within-repertoire ranks of inferred template counts. In a later analysis, generation probabilities were computed with a VDJ recombination model fitted to out-of-frame rearrangements, and the resulting probabilities were checked against IGoR. A later analysis scored TCR-TCR, TCR-HLA and TCR-CMV co-occurrence with hypergeometric tests, applying a repertoire-size bias correction to TCR pairs. In a later analysis, false discovery rates were estimated by permuting HLA or CMV assignments 20 times. In a later analysis, co-occurring TCRs were grouped using DBSCAN, and TCRdist sequence similarity was added for clustering within HLA-allele-positive subsets. Repertoires with fewer than 30,000 or more than 120,000 public chains were left out of co-occurrence clustering, as were about 5 repertoires with anomalous nucleotide sharing. In TCRdb, the immuneACCESS table is reduced to in-frame sequences with V and J assigned. These tables do not hold every clone; where another copy was compared, an unresolved V gene accounts for under half, and the others remain unexplained. V, J and clone size reflect that table, while D and trimming were determined from the DNA. This sample holds about 120,000 clones; approximately 84% were observed only once. Approximately 4% of the sample goes to the ten largest clones.

The specimen was PBMCs. This clonotype was sampled from a man younger than 35 in good health and CMV-seropositive. This receptor chain uses TRBV9 and TRBJ2-1, and 10 bases in between align with TRBD1. CDR3 reads: CASSEGGGGTGVLREQFF. The DNA is as follows: TGTGCCAGCAGCGAGGGGGGAGGTGGGACAGGGGTTCTCCGTGAGCAGTTCTTC.